The T cell receptor beta chain under discussion was sequenced for a study of vaccination effects on CD4 cells after COVID-19. Background on the study: The participants, recipients of two vaccine doses, got either BNT162b2 or mRNA-1273.

CD4+ T cells specific for antigen were expanded with viral peptide pools by the ViraFEST assay before sequencing. Investigators separated out CD4+ T cells once approximately 10 days of culture had passed. Between March and December 2020, the person had a SARS-CoV-2 infection that PCR confirmed. Researchers assigned an HIV-1 Nef peptide pool to the negative control culture. The protocol was immunoSEQ multiplex PCR, while the TCRdb copy is restricted to in-frame clones and leaves out a portion. The table records around 53,000 clones, about 77% of them present only once. Overall study results and limits: Spike-reactive clones detected post-vaccine in convalescents consisted mainly of new vaccine-induced clones.

Of note for this clone: Its antigen remains unknown.

V lost 4 bases and J lost 2, with 12 bases in between. This CDR3 is built from 15 residues. CDR1 SEHNR and CDR2 FQNEAQ come from the germline V gene (reference sequence). The receptor comes from a human donor who had a prior SARS-CoV-2 infection. The J gene is TRBJ1-3, the V gene TRBV7-9; possible D gene TRBD1, 5 bases. Sequenced material: CD4+ T cells from PBMCs cultured with HIV peptides, taken before COVID-19 vaccination. Subset in this sample: HIV-1 Nef peptide pool negative control/reference culture. CDR3 residues: CASSSNTGAGNTIYF. The CDR3 region has the DNA TGTGCCAGCAGCTCCAACACGGGGGCTGGAAACACCATATATTTT.